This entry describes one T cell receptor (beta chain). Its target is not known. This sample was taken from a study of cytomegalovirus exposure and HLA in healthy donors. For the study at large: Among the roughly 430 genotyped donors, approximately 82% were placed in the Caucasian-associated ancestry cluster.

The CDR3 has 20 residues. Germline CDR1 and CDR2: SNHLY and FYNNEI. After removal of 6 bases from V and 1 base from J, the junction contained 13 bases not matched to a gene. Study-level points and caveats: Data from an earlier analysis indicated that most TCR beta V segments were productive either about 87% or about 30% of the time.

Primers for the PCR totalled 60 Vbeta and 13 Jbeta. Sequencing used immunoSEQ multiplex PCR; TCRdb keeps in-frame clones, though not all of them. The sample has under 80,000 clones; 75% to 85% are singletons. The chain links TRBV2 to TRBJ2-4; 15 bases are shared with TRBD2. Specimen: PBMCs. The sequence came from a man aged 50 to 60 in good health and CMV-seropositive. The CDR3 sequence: CASRSRLSGTSGGAKNIQYF. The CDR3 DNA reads TGTGCCAGCAGATCCAGGCTTTCCGGGACTAGCGGGGGGGCCAAAAACATTCAGTACTTC.